The 24 T cell receptor beta chains listed next were all sequenced from one sample in a study of shared clonotypes between healthy human individuals. The protocol was immunoSEQ multiplex PCR, while the TCRdb copy is restricted to in-frame clones and leaves out a portion. The table has 2.5 million or so clones, more than 80% seen once. Source material: naive CD4+ T cells sorted from blood. Subset given: CD45RA+ positively selected. The receptors originated from a man aged 18-30 years in good health.

V and J are TRBV29-1 and TRBJ1-2; D possibly corresponds to TRBD1 (6 bases). V lost 4 bases to trimming and J lost 4 bases, with 10 bases between them. The CDR3 is 12 residues long. CDR1 is SQVTM, CDR2 ANQGSEA, per germline. CDR3 sequence (DNA): TGCAGCGTTGCGGACAGCACCTATGGCTACACCTTC. Its protein is CSVADSTYGYTF.

The chain is built from TRBV7-2 and TRBJ2-1; 9 bases map to TRBD1. The trim removed 6 bases at V and 10 bases at J, leaving 13 bases unmatched. This CDR3 is 15 amino acids long. The germline V gene encodes CDR1 SGHTA and CDR2 FQGNSA. The CDR3: CASSPGGTGMKEQFF. CDR3 in DNA: TGTGCCAGCAGTCCCGGAGGGACAGGGATGAAAGAGCAGTTCTTC.

This chain uses TRBV10-3 with TRBJ2-3, with unresolved D. The CDR3 spans 14 residues. V lost 5 bases and J lost 0, with 9 bases in between. Looked up from germline, CDR1 is ENHRY and CDR2 is SYGVKD. The CDR3, as DNA: TGTGCCATCAGTCCAGTGGCTAGCACAGATACGCAGTATTTT. Encoded protein: CAISPVASTDTQYF.

The chain links TRBV5-1 to TRBJ1-3; D is undetermined. The germline V gene has CDR1 SGHRS and CDR2 YFSETQ. CDR3 length: 15 amino acids. Trimming took 0 bases from V and 4 from J, leaving 11 bases between them. The CDR3 here is CASSLGPGTGNTIYF. The CDR3 coding sequence is TGCGCCAGCAGCTTGGGCCCCGGCACGGGAAACACCATATATTTT.

A note on this clone: This sample also contains other DNA sequences that code for the same CDR3. The J gene is TRBJ2-7, the V gene TRBV28; no firm D call. The CDR3 loop spans 11 amino acids. V was trimmed by 5 bases and J by 3 bases, leaving 5 bases between them. Germline V lookup: CDR1 MDHEN, CDR2 SYDVKM. CDR3 coding DNA: TGTGCCAGCAGTCTGGGCTACGAGCAGTACTTC. Translating it yields CASSLGYEQYF.

The chain is built from TRBV2 and TRBJ1-2; D gene uncertain. Germline V gene sequence: CDR1 SNHLY, CDR2 FYNNEI. V lost 6 bases, J lost 0 bases, and 14 bases lay in between. The CDR3 loop spans 15 amino acids. The CDR3: CASRAADSPNYGYTF. The CDR3 DNA is TGTGCCAGCAGGGCGGCAGACTCCCCTAACTATGGCTACACCTTC.

This clone occurred once. J is TRBJ1-5 and V is TRBV6-5; unclear D gene. This CDR3 has 13 residues. Germline V gene lookup returns CDR1 MNHEY and CDR2 SVGAGI. V lost 5 bases to trimming and J lost 4 bases, with 9 bases between them. The CDR3 here is CASSKDRNQPQHF. For the CDR3, the DNA is TGTGCCAGCAGTAAAGACCGGAATCAGCCCCAGCATTTT.

V is TRBV11-1 and J is TRBJ2-3; a weak D match, TRBD2 (7 bases). Germline V CDR1 and CDR2: SGHAT, FQDESV (reference sequence). Between the trimmed V and J ends, which lost 1 base and 2 bases, there was a span of 10 bases. CDR3 length equals 15 residues. The CDR3 here is CASSLVGGATDTQYF. The CDR3 DNA sequence: TGTGCCAGCAGCTTAGTAGGGGGGGCCACAGATACGCAGTATTTT.

This clone was found once. This chain uses TRBV7-6 with TRBJ2-2; the D is unclear. V was shortened by 7 bases and J by 6 bases, with 12 bases between the two germline ends. The CDR3 totals 13 residues. In germline, CDR1 is SGHVS, CDR2 FNYEAQ. The CDR3, as DNA: TGTGCCAGCACTTCTTTCTTATCCGGGGAGCTGTTTTTT. It codes for CASTSFLSGELFF.

This clone has a single count. The rearrangement joins TRBV11-2 to TRBJ1-1; a weak D match, TRBD1 (6 bases). With 5 bases removed from V and 5 bases from J, the gap between germline ends came to 21 bases. CDR1 and CDR2 (germline): SGHAT, FQNNGV. The CDR3 length is 16 residues. CDR3 loop: CASSPPGAGRHTEAFF. The CDR3 DNA reads TGTGCCAGCAGCCCACCGGGGGCAGGTCGACATACTGAAGCTTTCTTT.

The V gene is TRBV29-1, the J gene TRBJ1-2; 7 positions match TRBD1. The CDR3 consists of 13 residues. J lost 0 bases, V lost 3 bases, and 1 base had no gene match. CDR1 is SQVTM and CDR2 is ANQGSEA in the germline V gene. For the CDR3, the DNA is TGCAGCGTTGAGGACAGGACTAACTATGGCTACACCTTC. This codes for CSVEDRTNYGYTF.

In its sample, this clone was seen once. The J gene is TRBJ2-5, the V gene TRBV5-4, with D uncertain. CDR3 size: 14 residues. Looked up from germline, CDR1 is SGHNT and CDR2 is YYREEE (reference sequence). V shed 0 bases and J shed 1 base, with 7 bases lying between them. CDR3 nucleotides: TGTGCCAGCAGCTTGGCCAAGACCCAAGAGACCCAGTACTTC. This sequence encodes CASSLAKTQETQYF. The variable domain in full, with the rest retrieved from reference TRBV5-4 and TRBJ2-5, is ETGVTQSPTHLIKTRGQQVTLRCSSQSGHNTVSWYQQALGQGPQFIFQYYREEENGRGNFPPRFSGLQFPNYSSELNVNALELDDSALYLCASSLAKTQETQYFGPGTRLLVL.

This clone was seen only once. The chain is built from TRBV6-7 and TRBJ2-3, with D possibly TRBD2 on 5 matching bases. TRBV6-7 falls under the ORF class, with uncertain function. This CDR3 comprises 13 residues. Trimming removed 10 bases from V and 5 bases from J, with 16 bases in between. CDR3 in DNA: TGTGCCATGAGGGTTGGGGTTGGAGATACGCAGTATTTT. Translation: CAMRVGVGDTQYF.

The genes are TRBV4-1 and TRBJ2-5, with D hard to call. CDR3 size: 14 residues. Germline CDR1 reads MGHRA; CDR2 reads YSYEKL. V lost 1 base and J 5 bases, leaving 11 bases between the germline ends. In DNA, the CDR3 is TGCGCCAGCAGCCAAGGTCAAAGTGCGGAGACCCAGTACTTC. Protein: CASSQGQSAETQYF.

The chain uses TRBV7-9 and TRBJ2-7; 11 nucleotides match TRBD1. Germline V gene data show CDR1 as SEHNR and CDR2 as FQNEAQ (reference sequence). The V gene end was trimmed by 5 bases and the J gene end by 5 bases; junction bases not matched to a gene: 8. This CDR3 has 15 residues. The CDR3 DNA reads as TGTGCCAGCAGCCCCGGGACAGGGGGGTCGGACGAGCAGTACTTC. It encodes CASSPGTGGSDEQYF.

Only one count was recorded for this clone. CDR3 sequence (DNA): TGTGCCAGCAGCGCTGGGACTTCTGCCCCGAATGAAAAACTGTTTTTT. Its protein is CASSAGTSAPNEKLFF. The V gene is TRBV7-9, the J gene TRBJ1-4; possibly TRBD1 for D (5 bases). With 5 bases removed from V and 5 bases from J, the gap between germline ends came to 18 bases. The CDR3 consists of 16 residues. Per the germline V gene, CDR1 is SEHNR and CDR2 is FQNEAQ (reference sequence).

Comment on this clone: This sample includes further DNA sequences coding for the same CDR3. The chain has TRBV7-2 and TRBJ2-3, with unresolved D. Germline lookup yields CDR1 SGHTA and CDR2 FQGNSA. The CDR3 contains 14 residues. The V end lost 1 base, the J end lost 0 bases, and 5 bases lay between the germline ends. CDR3 DNA: TGTGCCAGCAGCTTAGTCGGTAGCACAGATACGCAGTATTTT. It encodes CASSLVGSTDTQYF.

The chain employs TRBV18 and TRBJ2-1; maybe TRBD1 (6 bases). The CDR3 is made up of 14 amino acids. Germline assignment: CDR1 KGHSH and CDR2 LQKENI. Trimming pared 4 bases from V and 9 bases from J, leaving 16 bases between. The CDR3 bases are TGTGCCAGCTCACGGGACAACCCCTTCATTGAGCAGTTCTTC. The encoded protein is CASSRDNPFIEQFF.

The gene calls are TRBV5-1 and TRBJ2-7; D uncertain. V lost 0 bases and J 3 bases, leaving 10 bases between the germline ends. CDR1 and CDR2 from the germline V gene are SGHRS and YFSETQ. The CDR3 consists of 14 residues. The CDR3 bases are TGCGCCAGCAGCTTGGCCTTTGGCAGCTACGAGCAGTACTTC. Translated, it gives CASSLAFGSYEQYF.

The chain combines TRBV15 with TRBJ2-7; D unresolved. Per germline, CDR1 LNHNV and CDR2 YYDKDF (reference sequence). The CDR3 runs 15 residues. V shed 1 base and J shed 2 bases, with 12 bases lying between them. CDR3 region: CATSRAPPGAYEQYF. CDR3 DNA sequence: TGTGCCACCAGCAGAGCCCCCCCAGGAGCCTACGAGCAGTACTTC.

V is TRBV14 and J is TRBJ2-5; D is possibly TRBD2 (6 bases). The CDR3 runs to 14 residues. The germline V and J ends were trimmed by 5 bases and 7 bases, with 17 bases remaining between them. CDR1 is SGHDN, CDR2 FVKESK, per germline. CDR3 DNA sequence: TGTGCCAGCAGCATCACCGGGGGTTACGGGACCCAGTACTTC. Translation: CASSITGGYGTQYF.

The CDR3 spells CASSPMAQAGEQYF. In DNA, the CDR3 is TGTGCCAGCAGCCCGATGGCGCAGGCAGGCGAGCAGTACTTC. The rearrangement uses TRBV7-9 and TRBJ2-7; D uncertain. Germline V gene sequence: CDR1 SEHNR, CDR2 FQNEAQ (reference sequence). The CDR3 length is 14 residues. Trimming cost V 5 bases and J 6 bases, with 17 bases left between them.

The gene calls are TRBV6-6 and TRBJ2-3; 7 bases agree with TRBD2. CDR3 size: 12 residues. Germline V lookup: CDR1 MNHNY, CDR2 SVGAGI (reference sequence). V dropped 6 bases and J dropped 4; count of bases not matched to a gene: 1. CDR3 nucleotide sequence: TGTGCCAGCAGCGGACTAGCAGATACGCAGTATTTT. This sequence encodes CASSGLADTQYF.

The chain couples TRBV11-3 to TRBJ2-2; D could derive from TRBD1 or TRBD2 (5 bases each). The germline V gene encodes CDR1 SGHNT and CDR2 YENEEA. The ends were cut back, 5 bases at V and 3 bases at J, with 10 bases in the middle. This CDR3 has 14 residues. The CDR3 nucleotides read TGTGCCAGCAGCCCGGGACCGCACACCGGGGAGCTGTTTTTT. It encodes CASSPGPHTGELFF.